Listed here is a single T cell receptor beta chain. The antigen is not known. At baseline, cycle 4 day 1, and cycle 7 day 1, blood was sampled. The sample comes from a study of OX40 agonist ivuxolimab in advanced cancers. Findings and limits, study-wide: Nonresponders included some who also had low normalized T-cell clonal expansion. Clonal expansion among partial responders at 0.1-3.0 mg/kg ranked near the lowest.

CDR1 is DFQATT and CDR2 is SNEGSKA in the germline V gene (reference sequence). This CDR3 region has 11 residues. V shed 7 bases and J shed 1 base, with 7 bases lying between them. Using immunoSEQ multiplex PCR, the repertoire was profiled, and TCRdb retains in-frame clones only, with some absent. The top ten hold 3.7% of the sample, which has approximately 64,000 clones, around four fifths seen once. This sequence originates from an adult with an advanced solid tumor such as melanoma, head and neck, liver or kidney cancer. The sample here was CD4+ or CD8+ T cells sorted from blood, taken in a trial of the OX40 agonist ivuxolimab. The V and J genes are TRBV20-1 and TRBJ1-1, with D hard to call. CDR3 sequence reads: CSGHSNTEAFF. The CDR3 bases are TGCAGTGGGCACTCGAACACTGAAGCTTTCTTT.